This T cell receptor (beta chain) is drawn from a study of blood T cell repertoires in COVID-19. Study at large: COVID-19 samples collected from the United States, Italy and Spain covered acute and convalescent phases.

V was clipped by 3 bases and J by 5 bases; unmatched bases: 3. CDR1 is SGHDT and CDR2 is YYEEEE in the germline V gene. The CDR3 is made up of 14 amino acids. TCRdb keeps only in-frame clones here, not all; method: immunoSEQ multiplex PCR. The repertoire holds 100,000 to 110,000 clones, around nine tenths seen once, with roughly 5% in the top ten. The J gene is TRBJ2-4, the V gene TRBV5-6, with TRBD1 matching 9 bases. The clonotype comes from a human donor in a cohort sampled during active COVID-19. Sample: peripheral blood. CDR3 protein: CASSYRDRENIQYF. In nucleotides, the CDR3 is TGTGCCAGCAGCTACCGGGACAGGGAAAACATTCAGTACTTC.